Listed below are T cell receptor beta chains from one sample, sequenced in a study of blood T cells in healthy people across ages. Each CDR3 protein is one row after TCRdb ran MiXCR on the 5' RACE reads. The data contain about 810,000 distinct CDR3 sequences, roughly 35% of them singletons. Sequencing was done on a sample of blood. The receptors originated from a man younger than 35 in good health. The CDR3 runs from the conserved cysteine through the conserved F or W. The D gene is left open where the match is weak. Clone sizes are given selectively: once, few, many, or a class where the clone is expanded.

d_call j_call clone_size v_call cdr3_aa cdr3_nt
- TRBJ2-3 many TRBV9 CASSTSGLPLDTQYF TGTGCCAGCAGCACCTCGGGACTCCCCTTAGATACGCAGTATTTT
- TRBJ2-5 - TRBV10-3 CAISESGLGQETQYF TGTGCCATCAGTGAGTCGGGTCTCGGGCAAGAGACCCAGTACTTC
- TRBJ2-1 few TRBV14 CASSPPRRESSYNEQFF TGTGCCAGCAGCCCCCCCCGGAGGGAAAGCTCCTACAATGAGCAGTTCTTC
TRBD1 TRBJ1-4 few TRBV4-2 CASSQDGTGLEKLFF TGTGCCAGCAGCCAAGATGGGACAGGGTTAGAAAAACTGTTTTTT
- TRBJ2-3 - TRBV7-6 CASSLIVVSRGLGADTQYF TGTGCCAGCAGCTTAATAGTCGTTTCGCGGGGGCTAGGGGCAGATACGCAGTATTTT
- TRBJ1-4 few TRBV28 CASSFRQGNEKLFF TGTGCCAGCAGTTTTCGGCAGGGGAATGAAAAACTGTTTTTT
TRBD1 TRBJ1-1 - TRBV5-1 CASSWRGQGVGWTEAFF TGCGCCAGCAGCTGGCGCGGACAGGGCGTTGGATGGACTGAAGCTTTCTTT
TRBD1 TRBJ2-5 few TRBV12-3/TRBV12-4 CASSFPGQGGGTQYF TGTGCCAGCAGTTTCCCCGGACAGGGCGGCGGGACCCAGTACTTC
TRBD1 TRBJ2-1 few TRBV6-2/TRBV6-3 CASSTSGGEGYNEQFF TGTGCCAGCAGTACATCAGGGGGCGAGGGGTACAATGAGCAGTTCTTC
- TRBJ2-3 many TRBV5-1 CASSEGRLTDTQYF TGCGCCAGCAGCGAGGGGCGACTCACAGATACGCAGTATTTT
TRBD1 TRBJ1-2 - TRBV4-1 CASSQVTGGNGYTF TGCGCCAGCAGCCAAGTAACAGGGGGCAATGGCTACACCTTC
- TRBJ2-1 few TRBV4-3 CASSQVGGYEQFF TGCGCCAGCAGCCAAGTAGGAGGGTATGAGCAGTTCTTC
- TRBJ2-2 few TRBV4-3 CASSQDRVGSGELFF TGCGCCAGCAGCCAAGACAGGGTTGGTTCCGGGGAGCTGTTTTTT
- TRBJ2-7 - TRBV5-6 CASSRWENNEQYF TGTGCCAGCAGTCGGTGGGAGAACAATGAGCAGTACTTC
TRBD1 TRBJ1-5 - TRBV19 CASSIPYQGGGQPQHF TGTGCCAGTAGTATACCTTATCAGGGGGGCGGACAGCCCCAGCATTTT
TRBD1 TRBJ1-2 - TRBV7-8 CARSLAGGWYGYTF TGTGCCAGAAGCTTAGCAGGGGGCTGGTATGGCTACACCTTC
- TRBJ1-2 few TRBV7-6 CASSLEAAGVLGYTF TGTGCCAGCAGCTTAGAGGCGGCGGGGGTACTTGGCTACACCTTC
- TRBJ1-2 many TRBV20-1 CSAFLGPEYYGYTF TGCAGTGCTTTCCTAGGACCTGAATACTATGGCTACACCTTC
- TRBJ1-6 few TRBV20-1 CSASQAIVYNSPLHF TGCAGTGCTAGTCAGGCGATAGTTTATAATTCACCCCTCCACTTT
TRBD2 TRBJ2-3 few TRBV7-3 CASSSGGRDTQYF TGTGCCAGCAGTTCGGGAGGGAGGGATACGCAGTATTTT
TRBD1 TRBJ1-2 many TRBV20-1 CSARDTGTGAGNTF TGCAGTGCTAGAGATACCGGGACAGGGGCCGGTAACACCTTC
TRBD1 TRBJ2-7 many TRBV6-5 CASSRDRAQYEQYF TGTGCCAGCAGTCGCGACAGGGCGCAATACGAGCAGTACTTC
- TRBJ1-2 many TRBV20-1 CSAGPGQGSYGYTF TGCAGTGCTGGCCCGGGGCAGGGCAGCTATGGCTACACCTTC
- TRBJ1-5 few TRBV20-1 CSGLGNPGQPQHF TGCAGTGGGCTGGGGAATCCGGGCCAGCCCCAGCATTTT
TRBD1 TRBJ1-5 few TRBV20-1 CSARPRGNQPQHF TGCAGTGCCCGACCCAGGGGGAATCAGCCCCAGCATTTT
- TRBJ2-6 few TRBV6-4 CASSESVHSGANVLTF TGTGCCAGCAGTGAATCAGTACACTCTGGGGCCAACGTCCTGACTTTC
- TRBJ2-7 - TRBV5-1 CASSLVGQGLNDEQYF TGCGCCAGCAGCTTGGTCGGGCAGGGTCTCAACGATGAGCAGTACTTC
TRBD1 TRBJ1-2 - TRBV6-1 CAGSGTASYTF TGTGCCGGCAGTGGGACAGCCTCCTACACCTTC
- TRBJ1-2 many TRBV4-1 CASSQARNYGYTF TGCGCCAGCAGCCAGGCCAGGAACTATGGCTACACCTTC
TRBD1 TRBJ1-2 many TRBV29-1 CSESLRTGANGYTF TGCAGCGAGAGCCTTCGGACAGGGGCTAATGGCTACACCTTC
TRBD1 TRBJ2-7 - TRBV4-3 CASSQDYRGSEQYF TGCGCCAGCAGCCAAGATTACAGGGGGTCTGAGCAGTACTTC
- TRBJ2-7 - TRBV11-2 CASSLRPQGSEQYF TGTGCCAGCAGCTTACGTCCCCAGGGAAGCGAGCAGTACTTC
- TRBJ1-1 few TRBV5-1 CASSPNTWLEAFF TGCGCCAGCAGCCCTAACACGTGGCTTGAAGCTTTCTTT
TRBD2 TRBJ2-7 - TRBV7-9 CASRTGGAGYNEQYF TGTGCCAGCAGAACCGGGGGGGCTGGATACAATGAGCAGTACTTC
- TRBJ1-2 - TRBV6-2/TRBV6-3 CASSSRHGYTF TGTGCCAGCAGTTCCCGCCATGGCTACACCTTC
- TRBJ1-2 - TRBV7-3 CASSPQPGGASNYGYTF TGTGCCAGCAGCCCTCAACCCGGGGGGGCAAGCAACTATGGCTACACCTTC
- TRBJ2-2 - TRBV3-1 CASSQAGTNAGELFF TGTGCCAGCAGCCAAGCGGGGACAAACGCCGGGGAGCTGTTTTTT
- TRBJ2-7 - TRBV20-1 CSARDKRDRPSYEQYF TGCAGTGCTAGAGATAAACGGGACCGACCTTCCTACGAGCAGTACTTC
- TRBJ1-2 many TRBV29-1 CSVDTTGDAIYGYTF TGCAGCGTTGATACTACAGGCGACGCCATCTATGGCTACACCTTC
- TRBJ2-7 many TRBV29-1 CSVTGRLTYEQYF TGCAGCGTCACGGGACGCTTAACCTACGAGCAGTACTTC
TRBD1 TRBJ2-3 - TRBV12-3/TRBV12-4 CTSRPTGLADTQYF TGTACCAGCAGACCGACAGGGTTGGCAGATACGCAGTATTTT
- TRBJ1-2 few TRBV4-3 CASSQDQNYGYTF TGCGCCAGCAGCCAAGATCAGAACTATGGCTACACCTTC
- TRBJ2-1 - TRBV28 CASSDHRKYQETQFF TGTGCCAGCAGTGACCACCGGAAGTACCAAGAGACCCAGTTCTTC
- TRBJ1-4 few TRBV2 CASSERQIATNEKLFF TGTGCCAGCAGTGAAAGACAGATTGCAACTAATGAAAAACTGTTTTTT
- TRBJ2-7 - TRBV29-1 CSVEAGLPYEQYF TGCAGCGTTGAAGCCGGACTCCCCTACGAGCAGTACTTC
- TRBJ2-3 few TRBV25-1 CASSVTREPDTQYF TGTGCCAGCAGTGTCACACGGGAACCAGATACGCAGTATTTT
- TRBJ2-6 - TRBV28 CASTGEAGANVLTF TGTGCCAGCACCGGGGAAGCTGGGGCCAACGTCCTGACTTTC
- TRBJ1-4 - TRBV2 CASSAREKLFF TGTGCCAGCAGTGCCCGGGAAAAACTGTTTTTT